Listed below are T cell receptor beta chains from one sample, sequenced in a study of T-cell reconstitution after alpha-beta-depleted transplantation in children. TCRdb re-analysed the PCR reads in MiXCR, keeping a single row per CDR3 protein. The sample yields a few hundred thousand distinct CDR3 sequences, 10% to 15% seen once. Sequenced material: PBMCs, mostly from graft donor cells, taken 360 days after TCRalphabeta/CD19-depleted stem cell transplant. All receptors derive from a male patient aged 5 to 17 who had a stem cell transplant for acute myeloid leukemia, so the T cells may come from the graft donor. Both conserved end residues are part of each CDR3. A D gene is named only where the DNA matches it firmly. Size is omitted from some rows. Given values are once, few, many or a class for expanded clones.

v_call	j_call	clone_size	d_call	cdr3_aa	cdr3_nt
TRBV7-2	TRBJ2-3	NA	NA	CASSEGLKLTDTQYF	TGTGCCAGCAGCGAGGGACTTAAACTCACAGATACGCAGTATTTT
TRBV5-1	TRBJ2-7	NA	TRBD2	CASSLELASASYEQYF	TGCGCCAGCAGCTTGGAACTAGCGTCAGCCTCCTACGAGCAGTACTTC
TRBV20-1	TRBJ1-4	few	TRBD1	CSAPPRGQRDGKLFF	TGCAGTGCCCCCCCTCGGGGACAGAGGGACGGAAAACTGTTTTTT
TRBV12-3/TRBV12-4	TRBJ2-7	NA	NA	CASGPLPLYEQYF	TGTGCCAGCGGCCCCCTCCCCTTATACGAGCAGTACTTC
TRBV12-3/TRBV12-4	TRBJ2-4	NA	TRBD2	CASSSRTSGSRDIQYF	TGTGCCAGCAGTTCGCGAACTAGCGGGAGTAGAGACATTCAGTACTTC
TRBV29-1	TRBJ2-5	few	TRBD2	CSGDGGGQETQYF	TGCAGCGGGGATGGCGGGGGGCAAGAGACCCAGTACTTC
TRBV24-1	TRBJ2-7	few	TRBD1	CATSSDRAHEQYF	TGTGCCACCAGTTCCGACAGGGCCCACGAGCAGTACTTC
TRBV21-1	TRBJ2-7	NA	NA	CASSKGERELSYEQYF	TGTGCCAGCAGCAAAGGAGAGCGGGAGCTCTCCTACGAGCAGTACTTC
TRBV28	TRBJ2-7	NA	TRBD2	CASSNLAGPHEQYF	TGTGCCAGCAGTAATCTAGCGGGACCTCACGAGCAGTACTTC
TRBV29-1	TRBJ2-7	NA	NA	CSVRRHLSYEQYF	TGCAGCGTCCGGAGACACCTCTCCTACGAGCAGTACTTC
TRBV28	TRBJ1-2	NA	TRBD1	CASSSGGQGADGYTF	TGTGCCAGCAGTTCTGGCGGACAGGGGGCCGATGGCTACACCTTC
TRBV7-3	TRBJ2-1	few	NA	CASSLGLVTYNEQFF	TGTGCCAGCAGCCTCGGACTTGTTACCTACAATGAGCAGTTCTTC
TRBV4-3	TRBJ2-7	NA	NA	CASSLEGTRIHEQYF	TGCGCCAGCAGTTTAGAGGGGACAAGAATCCACGAGCAGTACTTC
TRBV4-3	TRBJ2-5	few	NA	CASSQGAGPRETQYF	TGCGCCAGCAGCCAAGGGGCAGGCCCTCGAGAGACCCAGTACTTC
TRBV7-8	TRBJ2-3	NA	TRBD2	CASSFPTGLVTDTQYF	TGTGCCAGCAGCTTCCCTACCGGACTAGTCACAGATACGCAGTATTTT
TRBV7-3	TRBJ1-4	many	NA	CASSLTPPMGGGNEKLFF	TGTGCCAGCAGCTTAACCCCGCCTATGGGGGGTGGTAATGAAAAACTGTTTTTT
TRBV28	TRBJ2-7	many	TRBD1	CASRTGGKYEQYF	TGTGCCAGCCGGACAGGGGGTAAATACGAGCAGTACTTC
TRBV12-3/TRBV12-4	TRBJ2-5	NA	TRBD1	CASRADRGGQETQYF	TGTGCCAGCAGAGCCGACAGGGGAGGTCAAGAGACCCAGTACTTC
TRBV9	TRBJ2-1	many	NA	CASSSRPNSYNEQFF	TGTGCCAGCAGCTCTCGTCCAAACTCCTACAATGAGCAGTTCTTC
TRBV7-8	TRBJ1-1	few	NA	CASSLAHVWGSDTEAFF	TGTGCCAGCAGCTTAGCCCATGTTTGGGGTAGCGACACTGAAGCTTTCTTT
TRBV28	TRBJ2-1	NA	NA	CASSPSDEQFF	TGTGCCAGCAGTCCCTCGGATGAGCAGTTCTTC
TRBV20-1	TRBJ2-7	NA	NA	CSARDESGRLFSYEQYF	TGCAGTGCTAGAGACGAAAGTGGGAGGCTGTTCTCCTACGAGCAGTACTTC
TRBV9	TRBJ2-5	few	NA	CASSVVGGGPQYF	TGTGCCAGCAGCGTAGTGGGGGGCGGGCCCCAGTACTTC
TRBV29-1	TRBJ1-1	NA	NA	CSVVAGPSIAEAFF	TGCAGCGTTGTGGCAGGGCCGAGTATCGCTGAAGCTTTCTTT
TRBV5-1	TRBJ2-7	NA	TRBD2	CASSLGPGTSIYEQYF	TGCGCCAGCAGCTTGGGGCCCGGGACTAGCATCTACGAGCAGTACTTC
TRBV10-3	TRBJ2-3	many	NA	CAISEIPTDTQYF	TGTGCCATCAGTGAGATACCCACAGATACGCAGTATTTT
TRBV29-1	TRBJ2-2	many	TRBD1	CSVLRRQGNTGELFF	TGCAGCGTTCTCAGGAGACAGGGAAACACCGGGGAGCTGTTTTTT
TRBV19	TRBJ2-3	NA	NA	CASSIGGSDTQYF	TGTGCCAGTAGTATTGGGGGGTCAGATACGCAGTATTTT
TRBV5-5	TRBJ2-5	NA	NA	CASSLTGPQETQYF	TGTGCCAGCAGCTTGACAGGGCCCCAAGAGACCCAGTACTTC
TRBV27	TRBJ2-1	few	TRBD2	CASSFASGRVYGEQFF	TGTGCCAGCAGTTTTGCTAGCGGGAGAGTCTATGGTGAGCAGTTCTTC
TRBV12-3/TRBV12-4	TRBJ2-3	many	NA	CASSQRRMSPDTQYF	TGTGCCAGCAGTCAGAGGCGCATGTCGCCAGATACGCAGTATTTT
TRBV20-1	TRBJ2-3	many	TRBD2	CSARGSLAGGPTQYF	TGCAGTGCTAGAGGCAGTCTAGCGGGAGGGCCGACGCAGTATTTT